Listed below are T cell receptor beta chains from one sample, sequenced in a study of T cell responses to AZD1222 COVID-19 vaccine. Method: immunoSEQ multiplex PCR; TCRdb's copy keeps in-frame clones and lacks some. The top ten clones hold about 14% of a sample with 50,000 to 60,000 clones, 88% of them seen once. This sample comprised peripheral blood, obtained on day 0 of AZD1222 vaccination. These receptors came from an adult in good health. Both conserved end residues are part of each CDR3. The order of the fields is CDR3 length, J gene, clone size, D gene, V gene, CDR3 DNA, CDR3 protein. D genes are given only for firm matches. Rows give clone size only sometimes, using once, few, many, or a class for an expanded clone.

19	TRBJ2-3	once	TRBD2	TRBV11-1	TGTGCCAGCAGCTTAGCCAGGACTAGCGGGAGGGCCGTGACAGATACGCAGTATTTT	CASSLARTSGRAVTDTQYF
16	TRBJ2-3	.	.	TRBV11-2	TGTGCCAGCAGCGGGGGACTCCTCAGTTCCCCAGATACGCAGTATTTT	CASSGGLLSSPDTQYF
15	TRBJ1-5	.	.	TRBV19	TGTGCCAGTACCCAAGGGACACATAGCAATCAGCCCCAGCATTTT	CASTQGTHSNQPQHF
14	TRBJ2-7	.	.	TRBV5-5	TGTGCCAGCAGCTTGATAACAGGGACCTACGAGCAGTACTTC	CASSLITGTYEQYF
14	TRBJ1-1	.	TRBD1	TRBV6-5	TGTGCCAGCGGGGAGAACAGGGGAGTAGGTGAAGCTTTCTTT	CASGENRGVGEAFF
14	TRBJ2-2	.	.	TRBV27	TGTGCCAGCAGTTTCTGGCCTAGCACCGGGGAGCTGTTTTTT	CASSFWPSTGELFF
14	TRBJ2-3	.	TRBD2	TRBV29-1	TGCAGCGTTGGAGGACTAGCGACGACAGATACGCAGTATTTT	CSVGGLATTDTQYF
14	TRBJ2-7	.	TRBD2	TRBV27	TGTGCCAGCAGTTCGGCGGGAGGGGACTACGAGCAGTACTTC	CASSSAGGDYEQYF
15	TRBJ2-5	.	.	TRBV15	TGTGCCACCAGCAGCACCGGGACCGGGAAGGAGACCCAGTACTTC	CATSSTGTGKETQYF
14	TRBJ1-3	.	TRBD1	TRBV27	TGTGCCACTCGACCGACAGGGGACGGAAACACCATATATTTT	CATRPTGDGNTIYF
14	TRBJ1-4	medium-sized	.	TRBV30	TGTGCCTGGGCGAGAGGGGCGGTTAATGAAAAACTGTTTTTT	CAWARGAVNEKLFF
14	TRBJ2-1	.	TRBD2	TRBV30	TGTGCCTGGAGCGGACTAGCGGGAGTTAATGAGCAGTTCTTC	CAWSGLAGVNEQFF
16	TRBJ2-1	.	TRBD2	TRBV5-5	TGTGCCAGCAGCCTCTCCGGGACTAGCGGTTACAATGAGCAGTTCTTC	CASSLSGTSGYNEQFF